These T cell receptor beta chains were read from a single sample in a study of glioma-infiltrating T cells. TCRdb reprocessed the multiplex PCR reads via MiXCR and lists one record per CDR3 protein. The sample lists fewer than 250,000 distinct CDR3 sequences, more than 30% occurring once. The sample comprised glioma tissue, nonneoplastic brain tissue, or PBMCs (not recorded which). Source of these receptors: a human donor with low-grade glioma or glioblastoma, undergoing nonglioma brain surgery, or in good health (not recorded which). Both conserved end residues are part of each CDR3. Clone size is shown for a subset of rows, as once, few, many or a class of expanded clone.

abundance: many
j_gene: TRBJ2-7
v_gene: TRBV28
CDR3aa: CASSGGGPPYEQYF

abundance: -
j_gene: TRBJ1-1
v_gene: TRBV29-1
CDR3aa: CSVARGVATEAFF

abundance: -
j_gene: TRBJ2-7
v_gene: TRBV27
CDR3aa: CASSLGRTGPYEQYF

abundance: few
j_gene: TRBJ2-5
v_gene: TRBV3-1
CDR3aa: CASSQDLGGGGATQYF

abundance: -
j_gene: TRBJ2-7
v_gene: TRBV20-1
CDR3aa: CSARVSGSIYEQYF

abundance: many
j_gene: TRBJ2-1
v_gene: TRBV7-8
CDR3aa: CASSSRQYNEQFF

abundance: few
j_gene: TRBJ2-4
v_gene: TRBV29-1
CDR3aa: CSVALVGQGANIQYF

abundance: few
j_gene: TRBJ1-2
v_gene: TRBV3-1
CDR3aa: CASSRNPRDRGYGYTF

abundance: many
j_gene: TRBJ1-2
v_gene: TRBV7-2
CDR3aa: CASSEDGSYGYTF

abundance: once
j_gene: TRBJ2-7
v_gene: TRBV4-2
CDR3aa: CASRQGQGIYEQYF

abundance: many
j_gene: TRBJ2-7
v_gene: TRBV12-3/TRBV12-4
CDR3aa: CASSLRQGARLEQYF